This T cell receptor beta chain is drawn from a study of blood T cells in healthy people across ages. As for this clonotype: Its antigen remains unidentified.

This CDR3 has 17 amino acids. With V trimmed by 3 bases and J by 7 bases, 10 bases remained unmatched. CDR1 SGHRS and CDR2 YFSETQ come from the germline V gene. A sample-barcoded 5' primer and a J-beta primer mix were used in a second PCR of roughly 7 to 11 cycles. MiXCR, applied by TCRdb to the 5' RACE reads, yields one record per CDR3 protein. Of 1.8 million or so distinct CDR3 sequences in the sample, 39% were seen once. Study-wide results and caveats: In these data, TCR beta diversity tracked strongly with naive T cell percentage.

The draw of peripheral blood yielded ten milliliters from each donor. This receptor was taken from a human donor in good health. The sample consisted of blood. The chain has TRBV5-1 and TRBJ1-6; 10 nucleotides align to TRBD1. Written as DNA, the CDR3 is TGCGCCAGCAGCTCGGCCAGTGGACAGGGGGAAAATTCACCCCTCCACTTT. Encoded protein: CASSSASGQGENSPLHF. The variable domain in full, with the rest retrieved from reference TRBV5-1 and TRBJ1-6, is KAGVTQTPRYLIKTRGQQVTLSCSPISGHRSVSWYQQTPGQGLQFLFEYFSETQRNKGNFPGRFSGRQFSNSRSEMNVSTLELGDSALYLCASSSASGQGENSPLHFGNGTRLTVT.